This T cell receptor (beta chain) was sequenced for a study of T cell repertoires in cytomegalovirus infection. This clonotype was counted a few times. TCRdb reanalysed the reads using MiXCR and keeps one entry per CDR3 protein. The sample lists about 740,000 distinct CDR3 sequences, less than 40% occurring once. Germline V gene data show CDR1 as SGHVS and CDR2 as FNYEAQ. V dropped 3 bases and J dropped 2; count of bases not matched to a gene: 6. This CDR3 has 16 amino acids. This chain uses TRBV7-6 with TRBJ2-3, with 9 bases identical to TRBD2. The source of this sequence is a human donor in good health (CMV status not recorded). Some clones in this sample may be carry-over from other donors' samples. Sequencing was carried out using PBMCs. CDR3 DNA sequence: TGTGCCAGCAGCTTCTCAGCGGGAGGCCTCACAGATACGCAGTATTTT. Amino acids: CASSFSAGGLTDTQYF. The whole variable domain, remainder taken from reference TRBV7-6 and TRBJ2-3, is GAGVSQSPRYKVTKRGQDVALRCDPISGHVSLYWYRQALGQGPEFLTYFNYEAQQDKSGLPNDRFSAERPEGSISTLTIQRTEQRDSAMYRCASSFSAGGLTDTQYFGPGTRLTVL.